The 16 T cell receptor beta chains below were found in one sample sequenced in a study of shared clonotypes between healthy human individuals. Assay: immunoSEQ multiplex PCR; the TCRdb copy retains only in-frame clones and omits some. The table has a few million clones, roughly 90% seen once. The sample was naive CD4+ T cells from PBMCs. Subset in this sample: CD45RA+ positively selected. The origin of the receptors is a man aged 18 to 29 in good health. Some clones in this sample may be carry-over from other donors' samples.

The chain uses TRBV11-2 and TRBJ2-3; TRBD2 agrees at 11 bases. With 5 bases clipped from V and 1 base from J, the junction kept 8 bases outside the gene matches. CDR3 length equals 17 residues. CDR1 is SGHAT, CDR2 FQNNGV, per germline. DNA for the CDR3: TGTGCCAGCAGCAAAATGGGGACTAGCGGCCGCACAGATACGCAGTATTTT. It translates to CASSKMGTSGRTDTQYF. Full variable domain (missing parts from reference TRBV11-2 and TRBJ2-3): EAGVAQSPRYKIIEKRQSVAFWCNPISGHATLYWYQQILGQGPKLLIQFQNNGVVDDSQLPKDRFSAERLKGVDSTLKIQPAKLEDSAVYLCASSKMGTSGRTDTQYFGPGTRLTVL.

The rearrangement links TRBV28 to TRBJ1-5, with D possibly being TRBD1 (6 bases). Germline V gene data show CDR1 as MDHEN and CDR2 as SYDVKM. The CDR3 loop spans 16 amino acids. Trimming pared 3 bases from V and 5 bases from J, leaving 17 bases between. As DNA, the CDR3 is TGTGCCAGCAGTTTTCACAGTAGGGGGAATCATCAGCCCCAGCATTTT. Protein product: CASSFHSRGNHQPQHF. Combining the CDR3 with reference TRBV28 and TRBJ1-5 gives the whole variable domain DVKVTQSSRYLVKRTGEKVFLECVQDMDHENMFWYRQDPGLGLRLIYFSYDVKMKEKGDIPEGYSVSREKKERFSLILESASTNQTSMYLCASSFHSRGNHQPQHFGDGTRLSIL.

In the case of this clone: This specimen includes other DNA sequences encoding the same CDR3. The rearrangement uses TRBV19 and TRBJ2-1; no clear D gene. Trimming stripped 3 bases from V and 0 bases from J, with 6 bases between. Germline CDR1 is LNHDA and CDR2 is SQIVND (reference sequence). The CDR3 runs 14 residues. The CDR3 loop reads CASSISHSYNEQFF. Here the CDR3 DNA reads TGTGCCAGTAGTATTTCCCACTCCTACAATGAGCAGTTCTTC.

V usage is TRBV27 and J usage is TRBJ2-1, with D perhaps given as TRBD1 or TRBD2 (5 bases each). The length of the CDR3 is 16 residues. Per germline, CDR1 MNHEY and CDR2 SMNVEV (reference sequence). V was trimmed by 3 bases and J by 1 base, leaving 13 bases between them. CDR3 protein: CASSLDGTGSYNEQFF. The CDR3 DNA reads TGTGCCAGCAGTTTGGACGGGACGGGGTCCTACAATGAGCAGTTCTTC.

The gene calls are TRBV5-1 and TRBJ2-7; tentatively, D is TRBD1 (6 bases). The CDR3 runs to 14 residues. The germline V gene encodes CDR1 SGHRS and CDR2 YFSETQ. The V gene lost 3 bases and the J gene lost 2 bases, with 12 bases spanning the gap. CDR3 protein: CASSSQGFPYEQYF. The DNA of the CDR3 is TGCGCCAGCAGCTCACAGGGTTTCCCCTACGAGCAGTACTTC. The entire variable domain, with the rest obtained from reference TRBV5-1 and TRBJ2-7, is as follows: KAGVTQTPRYLIKTRGQQVTLSCSPISGHRSVSWYQQTPGQGLQFLFEYFSETQRNKGNFPGRFSGRQFSNSRSEMNVSTLELGDSALYLCASSSQGFPYEQYFGPGTRLTVT.

The V gene is TRBV28, the J gene TRBJ1-1; D gene ambiguous. The CDR3 has 15 residues. The V gene lost 5 bases and the J gene lost 1 base, with 14 bases spanning the gap. Germline V gene data show CDR1 as MDHEN and CDR2 as SYDVKM. The CDR3 loop reads CASSPRGSPNTEAFF. The CDR3 coding sequence is TGTGCCAGCAGTCCCCGGGGATCCCCGAACACTGAAGCTTTCTTT.

CDR3: CASSFNPYLDNEQFF. CDR3 nucleotide sequence: TGCGCCAGCAGCTTCAACCCATACTTAGACAATGAGCAGTTCTTC. This chain links TRBV5-1 with TRBJ2-1; D is uncertain. The germline gives CDR1 SGHRS, CDR2 YFSETQ. V was clipped by 2 bases and J by 5 bases, with 14 bases between them. This CDR3 region has 15 residues.

This chain connects TRBV11-3 to TRBJ2-5; 9 bases are shared with TRBD1. The germline V gene encodes CDR1 SGHNT and CDR2 YENEEA. J gave up 11 bases and V 5 bases, and 15 bases lay outside the gene matches. The CDR3 sequence is 15 residues long. CDR3 loop: CASSTTQGAAGVQYF. CDR3 sequence (DNA): TGTGCCAGCAGCACGACACAGGGGGCAGCCGGTGTGCAGTACTTC.

This chain links TRBV7-8 with TRBJ2-5; either TRBD1 or TRBD2 may supply D (5 bases each). Germline assignment: CDR1 SGHVS and CDR2 FQNEAQ. V was trimmed by 0 bases and J by 4 bases, leaving 12 bases between them. This CDR3 is built from 15 residues. The CDR3 spells CASSLAAGSGETQYF. Written as DNA, the CDR3 is TGTGCCAGCAGCTTAGCTGCAGGGAGTGGAGAGACCCAGTACTTC.

This chain links TRBV9 with TRBJ1-2; perhaps TRBD1 as D (5 bases). This CDR3 is built from 13 residues. Between the trimmed V and J ends, which lost 3 bases and 2 bases, there was a span of 8 bases. The germline gives CDR1 SGDLS, CDR2 YYNGEE. The CDR3 is CASSGGPNYGYTF. CDR3 sequence (DNA): TGTGCCAGCAGCGGGGGACCCAACTATGGCTACACCTTC.

The V and J genes are TRBV27 and TRBJ2-3; D is perhaps TRBD1 (5 bases). From germline, CDR1 is MNHEY and CDR2 SMNVEV (reference sequence). The CDR3 has 15 residues. V gave up 7 bases and J gave up 1 base, with 15 bases separating them. The CDR3 is CASTPRGRRTDTQYF. The CDR3 coding sequence is TGTGCCAGCACCCCAAGGGGAAGGCGCACAGATACGCAGTATTTT.

The rearrangement joins TRBV5-6 to TRBJ2-7; D might be TRBD1 (6 bases). The CDR3 length is 15 residues. Trimming left V 2 bases short and J 6 bases short, with 18 bases between. Germline CDR1 SGHDT, CDR2 YYEEEE. The CDR3 bases are TGTGCCAGCAGCTTCATGTTCGGACAGCAGGGCGAGCAGTACTTC. Residues: CASSFMFGQQGEQYF.

The V gene is TRBV5-8, the J gene TRBJ2-1; 13 bases are a match to TRBD2. V was pared by 3 bases and J by 4 bases, with 7 bases of the junction left unmatched. This CDR3 is built from 17 residues. Germline loops: CDR1 SGHTS, CDR2 YDEGEE. The CDR3 spells CASSSTGTSGNYNEQFF. For the CDR3, the DNA is TGTGCCAGCAGCTCGACCGGGACTAGCGGGAATTACAATGAGCAGTTCTTC.

The chain recombines TRBV14 with TRBJ2-3, with D hard to call. The CDR3 spans 12 residues. Germline CDR1 is SGHDN and CDR2 is FVKESK. V shed 6 bases and J shed 4 bases, with 8 bases lying between them. The CDR3 DNA sequence: TGTGCCAGCAGTCCCCCCTCAGATACGCAGTATTTT. This translates into CASSPPSDTQYF. The whole variable domain, remainder taken from reference TRBV14 and TRBJ2-3, is EAGVTQFPSHSVIEKGQTVTLRCDPISGHDNLYWYRRVMGKEIKFLLHFVKESKQDESGMPNNRFLAERTGGTYSTLKVQPAELEDSGVYFCASSPPSDTQYFGPGTRLTVL.

This chain uses TRBV28 with TRBJ1-2, with 10 bases that match TRBD1. After removal of 7 bases from V and 4 bases from J, the junction contained 15 bases not matched to a gene. Per the germline V gene, CDR1 is MDHEN and CDR2 is SYDVKM. The CDR3 is 17 amino acids. This CDR3 is CASNLLGTGAFSYGYTF. The CDR3 DNA reads TGTGCCAGCAACTTACTTGGGACAGGGGCCTTCTCCTATGGCTACACCTTC.

This sequence joins TRBV5-1 and TRBJ2-7; the D gene could be TRBD1 or TRBD2 (5 bases each). Between the trimmed V and J ends, which lost 0 bases and 5 bases, there was a span of 12 bases. This CDR3 has 14 amino acids. CDR1 and CDR2 from the germline V gene are SGHRS and YFSETQ. The CDR3 DNA is TGCGCCAGCAGCTTGGGAGGGGTTCATGACGAGCAGTACTTC. It yields the protein CASSLGGVHDEQYF.